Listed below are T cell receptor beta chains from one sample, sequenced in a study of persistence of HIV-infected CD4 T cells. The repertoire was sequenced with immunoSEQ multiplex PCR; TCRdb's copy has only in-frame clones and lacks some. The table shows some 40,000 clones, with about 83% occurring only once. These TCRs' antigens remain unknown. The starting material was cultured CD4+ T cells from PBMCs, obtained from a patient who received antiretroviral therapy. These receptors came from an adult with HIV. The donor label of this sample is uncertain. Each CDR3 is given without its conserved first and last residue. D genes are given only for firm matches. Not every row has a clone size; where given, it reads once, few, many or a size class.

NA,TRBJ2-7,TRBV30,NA,AWSVRHEQY
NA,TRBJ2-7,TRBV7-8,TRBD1,ASSGVGGQGSYEQY
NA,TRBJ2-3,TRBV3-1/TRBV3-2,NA,ASSNIVRANTQY
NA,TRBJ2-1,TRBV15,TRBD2,ATSGGGFEQF
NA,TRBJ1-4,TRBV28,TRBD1,ASGGTATNEKLF
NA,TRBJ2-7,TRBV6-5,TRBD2,ASRTSGRYYEQY
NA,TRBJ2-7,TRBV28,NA,ASRWRGSYEQY
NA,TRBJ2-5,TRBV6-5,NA,ASSPSLRTQY
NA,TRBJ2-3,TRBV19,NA,ASSIYRGQTQY
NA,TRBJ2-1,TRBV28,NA,ASSSWGYEQF
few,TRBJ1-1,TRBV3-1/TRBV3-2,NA,ASSRRATLNTEAF
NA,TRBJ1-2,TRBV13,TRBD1,ASSPQRQGRADYGYT
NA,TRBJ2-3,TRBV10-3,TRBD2,ATSGLAGEKSTDTQY
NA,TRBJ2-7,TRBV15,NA,ATSRDPSYEQY
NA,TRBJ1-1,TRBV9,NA,ASSATVYTEAF
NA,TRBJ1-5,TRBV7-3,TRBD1,ASSFDRVYSNQPQH
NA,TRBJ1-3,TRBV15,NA,ATSNQGRNTIY
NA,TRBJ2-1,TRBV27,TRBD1,ASSLRGDRAYNEQF
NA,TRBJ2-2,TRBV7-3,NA,ASSMGQSGGELF
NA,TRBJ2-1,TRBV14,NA,ASSQARSNNEQF
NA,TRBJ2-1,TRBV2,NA,ASSEGGRQEQF
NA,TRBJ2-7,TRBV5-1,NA,ASSLDRPYEQY
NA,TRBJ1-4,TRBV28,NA,ASRDTTNEKLF
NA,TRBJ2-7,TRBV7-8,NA,ASSLIQGSYEQY
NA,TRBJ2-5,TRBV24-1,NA,ATSDLTEGIETQY
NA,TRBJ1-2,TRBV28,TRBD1,ASSSQGAYGYT
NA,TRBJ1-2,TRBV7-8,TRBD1,ASSLTRQGLRYGYT
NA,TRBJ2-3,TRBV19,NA,ASSSSPKASTDTQY
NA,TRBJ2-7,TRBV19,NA,ASSMTAEGGKQY
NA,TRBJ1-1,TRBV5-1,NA,ASSPGTLGTEAF
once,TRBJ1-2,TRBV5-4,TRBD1,ASSYGQERYGYT
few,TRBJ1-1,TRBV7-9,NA,ASSLDPGRINTEAF
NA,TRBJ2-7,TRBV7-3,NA,ASSPGSPSYEQY
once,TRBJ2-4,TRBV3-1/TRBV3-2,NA,ASSTRQVIAENIQY
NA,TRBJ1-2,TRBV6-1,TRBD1,ASSEARDSLYGYT
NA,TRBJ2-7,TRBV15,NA,ATSRDRATQQY
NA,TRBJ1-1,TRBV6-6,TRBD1,ASSTGQGARAF
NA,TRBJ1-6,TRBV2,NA,ASSETAAANSPLH
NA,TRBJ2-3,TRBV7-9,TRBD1,ASSLGTGSTDTQY
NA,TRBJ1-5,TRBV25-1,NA,ASSRAGDHQPQH
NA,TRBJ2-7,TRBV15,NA,ATSRDRDSYEQY
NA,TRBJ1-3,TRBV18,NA,ASSPGTASGNTIY
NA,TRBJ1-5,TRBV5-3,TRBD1,ARSLGTGYQPQH
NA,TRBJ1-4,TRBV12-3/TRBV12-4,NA,ASSFGTYEKLF
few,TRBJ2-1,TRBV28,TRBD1,ASRAMGQARSYNEQF
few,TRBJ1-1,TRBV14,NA,ASSGLTGTPNTEAF
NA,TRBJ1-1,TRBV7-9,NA,ASSLGVSAGNTEAF
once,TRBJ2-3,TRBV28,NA,ASSPRDTQY
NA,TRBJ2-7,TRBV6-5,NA,ASSPPHGGGREQY
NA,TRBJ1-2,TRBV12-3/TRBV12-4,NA,ASGLIGTYGYT
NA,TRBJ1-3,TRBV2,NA,ASSLGGRGNTIY
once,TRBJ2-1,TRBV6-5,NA,ASSYSPGLANEQF
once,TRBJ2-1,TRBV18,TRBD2,ASSPTLADNEQF
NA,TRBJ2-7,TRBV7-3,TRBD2,ASSFSGGGTYEQY
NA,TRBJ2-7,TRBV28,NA,ASIGTESYEQY
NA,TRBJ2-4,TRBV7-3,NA,ATSTGLGIQY